The entry below gives a single T cell receptor beta chain sequence along with its context. This sample was included in a study of OX40 agonist ivuxolimab in advanced cancers. V was clipped by 2 bases and J by 3 bases; unmatched bases: 2. Germline V gives CDR1 SGHTA, CDR2 FQGNSA. The CDR3 covers 15 residues. Produced via immunoSEQ multiplex PCR; TCRdb's table is partial and in-frame only. The data hold fewer than 40,000 clones, with around three quarters observed a single time. The sample here was CD4+ or CD8+ T cells sorted from blood, taken in a trial of the OX40 agonist ivuxolimab. This chain joins TRBV7-2 and TRBJ1-5, with 9 positions matching TRBD1. This clonotype was sampled from an adult with an advanced solid tumor such as melanoma, head and neck, liver or kidney cancer. In nucleotides, the CDR3 is TGTGCCAGCAGCTTATTACAGGGGGCCAATCAGCCCCAGCATTTT. It yields the protein CASSLLQGANQPQHF.